This passage covers 15 T cell receptor beta chains from one sample sequenced in a study of neurological immune-mediated disorders. TCRdb re-analysed the 5' RACE reads in MiXCR, keeping a single row per CDR3 protein. The sample contains around 46,000 distinct CDR3 sequences, 4.5% of which appear only once. What was sequenced was PBMCs. The receptors derive from a woman aged 55-69 years with multiple sclerosis.

This clonotype has a count of ten or more. This chain uses TRBV10-3 with TRBJ2-1; D call uncertain. The CDR3 has 13 residues. Trimming pared 5 bases from V and 4 bases from J, leaving 9 bases between. Germline V CDR1 and CDR2: ENHRY, SYGVKD. CDR3: CAISQERYNEQFF. CDR3 coding DNA: TGTGCCATCAGTCAGGAGAGGTACAATGAGCAGTTCTTC.

In its sample, this clonotype was seen many times. The chain recombines TRBV7-3 with TRBJ1-1; D not resolved. The CDR3 is 13 amino acids. Germline CDR1 and CDR2: SGHTA and FQGTGA. V was shortened by 5 bases and J by 1 base, with 8 bases between the two germline ends. The CDR3 region is CASSNDGNTEAFF. The CDR3 DNA follows: TGTGCCAGCAGCAACGACGGGAACACTGAAGCTTTCTTT.

The chain employs TRBV7-2 and TRBJ2-1; 11 bases map to TRBD1. The CDR3 loop spans 17 amino acids. CDR1 and CDR2 (germline): SGHTA, FQGNSA. Trimming at V came to 5 bases and at J to 2 bases, leaving 8 bases not matched to a gene. The CDR3 DNA reads as TGTGCCAGCAGCCCCGGGACAGGGGGTCCCCCCTACAATGAGCAGTTCTTC. Translated, it gives CASSPGTGGPPYNEQFF.

This clonotype was seen at least ten times. V usage is TRBV5-1 and J usage is TRBJ1-4; no firm D call. V lost 0 bases and J 11 bases, leaving 11 bases between the germline ends. Per germline, CDR1 SGHRS and CDR2 YFSETQ. The CDR3 runs 13 residues. CDR3 amino acids: CASSLGLPGKLFF. The CDR3 DNA reads as TGCGCCAGCAGCTTGGGACTACCCGGGAAACTGTTTTTT.

This clonotype was observed many times. The chain carries TRBV5-1 and TRBJ2-1; 8 nucleotides line up with TRBD2. The CDR3 consists of 16 residues. Germline V gene lookup returns CDR1 SGHRS and CDR2 YFSETQ. Trimming removed 2 bases from V and 7 bases from J; junction bases left unmatched: 11. The CDR3 is CASSFLAGPSGNEQFF. In DNA form, the CDR3 reads TGCGCCAGCAGCTTTTTAGCGGGGCCCTCGGGGAATGAGCAGTTCTTC.

In its sample, this clonotype was seen many times. The rearrangement joins TRBV4-3 to TRBJ2-3; D unclear. Trimming took off 4 bases at V and 8 bases at J, with 19 bases between the two ends. From germline, CDR1 is LGHNA and CDR2 YSLEER. The CDR3 consists of 15 residues. The CDR3 DNA sequence: TGCGCCAGCAGCCCCCTGGGGTCGCCCTCAGGTACGCAGTATTTT. Translating it yields CASSPLGSPSGTQYF.

This clonotype appeared many times. V usage is TRBV20-1 and J usage is TRBJ1-4; 7 bases are shared with TRBD1. CDR1 and CDR2 (germline): DFQATT, SNEGSKA (reference sequence). CDR3 length: 14 amino acids. The V and J ends lost 5 bases and 7 bases, in that order; junction bases with no gene match: 10. The CDR3 spells CSALEGAGGEKLFF. The DNA for the CDR3 is TGCAGTGCTTTGGAGGGGGCGGGCGGTGAAAAACTGTTTTTT.

This clonotype was counted many times. For the CDR3, the DNA is TGCAGCGTTCCCAGCGGAGGTTGGGGAGATACGCAGTATTTT. Translation gives CSVPSGGWGDTQYF. The V and J genes are TRBV29-1 and TRBJ2-3, with D tentatively TRBD2 (5 bases). Trimming stripped 5 bases from V and 5 bases from J, with 17 bases between. The CDR3 is 14 residues long. The germline V gene encodes CDR1 SQVTM and CDR2 ANQGSEA.

In this sample, this clonotype turned up a few times. The V call is TRBV7-9, the J call TRBJ1-1; D is ambiguous. The V end was cut by 7 bases, the J end by 4 bases, with 19 bases between. The germline CDR1 and CDR2 sequences are SEHNR and FQNEAQ (reference sequence). CDR3 length equals 15 residues. CDR3 residues: CASIPVDGRSTEAFF. CDR3 coding DNA: TGTGCCAGCATCCCAGTGGACGGGAGGAGCACTGAAGCTTTCTTT.

The sample holds many counts of this clonotype. The CDR3 sequence is CASSLRDYGYTF. The CDR3, as DNA: TGTGCCAGCAGTTTACGAGACTATGGCTACACCTTC. The chain combines TRBV12-3 or TRBV12-4 with TRBJ1-2; D is unclear. Trimming took 2 bases from V and 3 from J, leaving 4 bases between them. This CDR3 contains 12 residues.

This clonotype was picked up many times. The CDR3 reads CASSWGRATEAFF. For the CDR3, the DNA is TGTGCCAGCAGCTGGGGCCGGGCCACTGAAGCTTTCTTT. The chain uses TRBV5-6 and TRBJ1-1; a weak D match, TRBD1 (5 bases). CDR1 is SGHDT, CDR2 YYEEEE, per germline. CDR3 length: 13 amino acids. Trimming pared 3 bases from V and 4 bases from J, leaving 10 bases between.

CDR3 nucleotide sequence: TGCGCCAGCAGCCAAGATAAATTCACGGTGGGGGCGACAGATACGCAGTATTTT. Amino acids: CASSQDKFTVGATDTQYF. The chain joins TRBV4-1 to TRBJ2-3, with D perhaps matching TRBD1 (6 bases). V was cut by 0 bases and J by 3 bases, with 19 bases left in between. This CDR3 spans 18 amino acids. Germline V gives CDR1 MGHRA, CDR2 YSYEKL.

This clonotype was picked up many times. The chain joins TRBV3-1 to TRBJ2-1; 8 bases match TRBD2. The CDR3 covers 15 residues. CDR1 is LGHDT and CDR2 is YNNKEL in the germline V gene (reference sequence). Trimming at V came to 5 bases and at J to 0 bases, leaving 3 bases not matched to a gene. The CDR3 DNA sequence: TGTGCCAGCAGCACCGGGACTAGCTCCTACAATGAGCAGTTCTTC. Its protein is CASSTGTSSYNEQFF.

This clonotype was detected a few times. The chain combines TRBV3-1 with TRBJ1-4; 8 bases map to TRBD1. The V and J ends lost 3 bases and 7 bases, in that order; junction bases with no gene match: 10. From germline, CDR1 is LGHDT and CDR2 YNNKEL (reference sequence). The CDR3 length is 16 residues. The CDR3 DNA sequence: TGTGCCAGCAGCCAGGCCCTGGGACAGGAAGGTGAAAAACTGTTTTTT. It is translated as CASSQALGQEGEKLFF.

This clonotype has a count of ten or more. V gene TRBV7-8 combines with J gene TRBJ2-2; 9 nucleotides match TRBD2. Looked up from germline, CDR1 is SGHVS and CDR2 is FQNEAQ. This CDR3 has 15 amino acids. V lost 4 bases, J lost 7 bases, and 7 bases stayed unmatched. The CDR3: CASSYIAGEFGELFF. Here the CDR3 DNA reads TGTGCCAGCAGCTACATAGCGGGAGAGTTCGGGGAGCTGTTTTTT.